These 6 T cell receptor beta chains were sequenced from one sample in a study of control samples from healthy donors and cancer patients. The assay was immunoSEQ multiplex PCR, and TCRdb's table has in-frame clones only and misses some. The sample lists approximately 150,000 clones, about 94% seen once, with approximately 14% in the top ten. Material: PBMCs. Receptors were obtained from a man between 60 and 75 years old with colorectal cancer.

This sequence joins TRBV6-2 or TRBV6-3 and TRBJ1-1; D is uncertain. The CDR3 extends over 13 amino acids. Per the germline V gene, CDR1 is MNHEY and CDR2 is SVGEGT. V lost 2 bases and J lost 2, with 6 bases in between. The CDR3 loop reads CASSYRINTEAFF. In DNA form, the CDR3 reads TGTGCCAGCAGTTACAGGATAAACACTGAAGCTTTCTTT.

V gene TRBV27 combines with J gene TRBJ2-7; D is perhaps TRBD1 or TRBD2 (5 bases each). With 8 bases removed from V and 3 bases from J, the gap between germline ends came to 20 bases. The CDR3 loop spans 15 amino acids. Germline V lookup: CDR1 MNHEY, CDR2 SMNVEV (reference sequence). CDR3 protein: CASRSDTRGLYEQYF. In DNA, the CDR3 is TGTGCCAGCCGATCGGACACCCGAGGGCTCTACGAGCAGTACTTC.

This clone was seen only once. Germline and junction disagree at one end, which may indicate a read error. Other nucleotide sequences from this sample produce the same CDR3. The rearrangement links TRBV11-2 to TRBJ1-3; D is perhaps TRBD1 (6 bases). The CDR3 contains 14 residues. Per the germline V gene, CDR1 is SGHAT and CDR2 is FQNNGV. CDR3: CASSLGGSGNTIYF. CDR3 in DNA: TGCGCCAGCAGCTTAGGGGGTTCTGGAAACACCATATATTTT.

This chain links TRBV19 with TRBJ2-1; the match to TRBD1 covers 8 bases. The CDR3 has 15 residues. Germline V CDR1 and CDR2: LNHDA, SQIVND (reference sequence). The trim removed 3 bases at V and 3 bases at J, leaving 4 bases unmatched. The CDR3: CASSMTGALYNEQFF. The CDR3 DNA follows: TGTGCCAGTAGTATGACAGGGGCCCTCTACAATGAGCAGTTCTTC.

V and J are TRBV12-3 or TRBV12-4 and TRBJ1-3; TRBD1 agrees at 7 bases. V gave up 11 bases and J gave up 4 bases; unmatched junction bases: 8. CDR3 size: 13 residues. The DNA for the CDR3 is TGTGCCGGCGTCCCCAGGGGGGGAAACACCATATATTTT. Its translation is CAGVPRGGNTIYF.

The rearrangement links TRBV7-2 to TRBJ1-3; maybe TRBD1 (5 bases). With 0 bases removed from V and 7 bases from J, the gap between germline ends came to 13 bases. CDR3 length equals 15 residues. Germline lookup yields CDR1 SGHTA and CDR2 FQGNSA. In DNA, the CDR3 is TGTGCCAGCAGCTTAGCGGGAGCGGGGGGGAACACCATATATTTT. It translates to CASSLAGAGGNTIYF.